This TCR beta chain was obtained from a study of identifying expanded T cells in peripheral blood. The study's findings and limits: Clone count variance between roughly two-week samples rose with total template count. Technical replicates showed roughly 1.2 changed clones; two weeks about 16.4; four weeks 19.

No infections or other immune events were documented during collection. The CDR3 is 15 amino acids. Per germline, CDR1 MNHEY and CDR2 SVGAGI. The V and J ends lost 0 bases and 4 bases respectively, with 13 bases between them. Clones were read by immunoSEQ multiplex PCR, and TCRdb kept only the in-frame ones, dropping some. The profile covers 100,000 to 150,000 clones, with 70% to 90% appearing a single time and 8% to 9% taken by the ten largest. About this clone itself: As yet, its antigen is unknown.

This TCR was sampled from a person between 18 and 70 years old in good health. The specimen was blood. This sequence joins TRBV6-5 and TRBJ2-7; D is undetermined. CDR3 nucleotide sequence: TGTGCCAGCAGTTACTCGATCCTAAAGGGATACGAGCAGTACTTC. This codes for CASSYSILKGYEQYF.